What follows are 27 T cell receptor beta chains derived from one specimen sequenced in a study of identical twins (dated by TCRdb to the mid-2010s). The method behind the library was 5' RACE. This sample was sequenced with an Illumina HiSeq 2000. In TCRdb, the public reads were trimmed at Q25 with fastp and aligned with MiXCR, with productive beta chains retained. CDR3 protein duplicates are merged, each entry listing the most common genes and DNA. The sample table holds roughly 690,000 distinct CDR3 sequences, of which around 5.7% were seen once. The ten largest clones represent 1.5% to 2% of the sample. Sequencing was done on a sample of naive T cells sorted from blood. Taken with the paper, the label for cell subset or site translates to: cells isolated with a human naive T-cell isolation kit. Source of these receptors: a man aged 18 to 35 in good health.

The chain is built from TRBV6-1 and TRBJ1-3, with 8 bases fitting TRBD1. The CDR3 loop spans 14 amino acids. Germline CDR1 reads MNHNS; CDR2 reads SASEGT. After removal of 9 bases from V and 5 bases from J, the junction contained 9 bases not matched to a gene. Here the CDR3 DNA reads TGTGCCAGTGTTGACAGGGGCGAAAGAAACACCATATATTTT. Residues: CASVDRGERNTIYF.

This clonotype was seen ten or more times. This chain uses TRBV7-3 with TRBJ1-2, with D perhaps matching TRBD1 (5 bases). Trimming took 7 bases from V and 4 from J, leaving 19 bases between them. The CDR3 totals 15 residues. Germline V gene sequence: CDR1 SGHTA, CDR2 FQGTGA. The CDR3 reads CASTLLRDEPYGYTF. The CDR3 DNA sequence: TGTGCCAGCACCCTCCTGCGGGACGAGCCCTATGGCTACACCTTC.

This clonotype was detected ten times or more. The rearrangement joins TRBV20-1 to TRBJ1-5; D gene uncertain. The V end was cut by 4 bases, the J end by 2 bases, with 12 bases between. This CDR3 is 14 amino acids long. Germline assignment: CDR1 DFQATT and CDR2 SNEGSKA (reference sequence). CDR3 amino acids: CSATDPKGNQPQHF. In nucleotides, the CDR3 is TGCAGTGCTACCGATCCCAAAGGCAATCAGCCCCAGCATTTT.

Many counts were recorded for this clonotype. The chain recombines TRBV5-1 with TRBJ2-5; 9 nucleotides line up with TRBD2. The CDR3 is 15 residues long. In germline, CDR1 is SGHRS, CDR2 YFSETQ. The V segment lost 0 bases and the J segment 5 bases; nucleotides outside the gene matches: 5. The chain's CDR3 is CASSLGSSGSETQYF. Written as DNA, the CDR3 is TGCGCCAGCAGCTTGGGTAGTAGCGGGAGTGAGACCCAGTACTTC. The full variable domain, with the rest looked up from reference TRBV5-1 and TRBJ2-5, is KAGVTQTPRYLIKTRGQQVTLSCSPISGHRSVSWYQQTPGQGLQFLFEYFSETQRNKGNFPGRFSGRQFSNSRSEMNVSTLELGDSALYLCASSLGSSGSETQYFGPGTRLLVL.

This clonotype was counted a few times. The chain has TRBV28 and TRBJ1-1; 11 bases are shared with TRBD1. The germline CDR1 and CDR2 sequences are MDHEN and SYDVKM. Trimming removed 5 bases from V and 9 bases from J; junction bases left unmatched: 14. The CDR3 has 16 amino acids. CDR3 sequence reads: CASSKAGTGGKVKAFF. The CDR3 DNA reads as TGTGCCAGCAGTAAAGCCGGGACAGGGGGAAAGGTTAAAGCTTTCTTT.

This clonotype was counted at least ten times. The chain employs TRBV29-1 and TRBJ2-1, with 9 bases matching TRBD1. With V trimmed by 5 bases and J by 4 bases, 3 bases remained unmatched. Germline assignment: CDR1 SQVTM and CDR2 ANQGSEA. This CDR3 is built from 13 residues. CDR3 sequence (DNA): TGCAGCGTTATTGGACAGGGGTACAATGAGCAGTTCTTC. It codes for CSVIGQGYNEQFF.

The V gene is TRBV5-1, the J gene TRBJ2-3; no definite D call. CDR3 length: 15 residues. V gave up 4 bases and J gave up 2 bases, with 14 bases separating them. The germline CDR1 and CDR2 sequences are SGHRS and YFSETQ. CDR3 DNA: TGCGCCAGCAGCCTACCCTGGGCAGACACAGATACGCAGTATTTT. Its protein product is CASSLPWADTDTQYF.

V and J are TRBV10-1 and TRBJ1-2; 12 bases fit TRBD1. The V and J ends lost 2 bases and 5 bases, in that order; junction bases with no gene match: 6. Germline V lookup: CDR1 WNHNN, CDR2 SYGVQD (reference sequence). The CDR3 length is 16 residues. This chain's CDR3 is CASSEMGQGARYGYTF. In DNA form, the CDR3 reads TGCGCCAGCAGTGAGATGGGACAGGGGGCGAGGTATGGCTACACCTTC.

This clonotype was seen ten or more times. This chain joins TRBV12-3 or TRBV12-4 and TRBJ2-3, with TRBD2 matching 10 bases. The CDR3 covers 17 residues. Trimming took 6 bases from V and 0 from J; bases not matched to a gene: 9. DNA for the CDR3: TGTGCCAGCAGCTTCAGCGGGAGGGGCTCTAGCACAGATACGCAGTATTTT. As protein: CASSFSGRGSSTDTQYF.

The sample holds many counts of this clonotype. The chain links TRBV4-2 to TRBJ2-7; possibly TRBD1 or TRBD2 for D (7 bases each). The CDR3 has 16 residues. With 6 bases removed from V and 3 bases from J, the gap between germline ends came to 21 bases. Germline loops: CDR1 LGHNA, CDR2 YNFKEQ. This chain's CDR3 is CASRRTAQGEGYEQYF. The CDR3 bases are TGTGCCAGCAGAAGGACCGCGCAGGGGGAGGGCTACGAGCAGTACTTC.

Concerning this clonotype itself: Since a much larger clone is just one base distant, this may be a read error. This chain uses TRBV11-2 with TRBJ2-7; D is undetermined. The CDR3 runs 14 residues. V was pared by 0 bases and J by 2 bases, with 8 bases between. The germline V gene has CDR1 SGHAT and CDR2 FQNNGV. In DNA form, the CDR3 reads TGTGCCAGCAGCTTAGATCAGGATACCTACGAGCAGTACTTC. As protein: CASSLDQDTYEQYF.

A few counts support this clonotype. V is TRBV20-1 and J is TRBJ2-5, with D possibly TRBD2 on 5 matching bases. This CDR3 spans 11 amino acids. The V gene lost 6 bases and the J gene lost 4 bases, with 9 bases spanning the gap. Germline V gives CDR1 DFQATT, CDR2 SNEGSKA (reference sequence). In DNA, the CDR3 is TGCAGTGCGGGAGCGGTAGAGACCCAGTACTTC. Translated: CSAGAVETQYF.

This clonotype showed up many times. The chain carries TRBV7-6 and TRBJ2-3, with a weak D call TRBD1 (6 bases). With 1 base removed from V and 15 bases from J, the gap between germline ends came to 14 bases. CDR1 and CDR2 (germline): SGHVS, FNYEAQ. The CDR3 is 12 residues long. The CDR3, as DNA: TGTGCCAGCAGCTTAGGGCAGGGGATCCCATATTTT. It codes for CASSLGQGIPYF.

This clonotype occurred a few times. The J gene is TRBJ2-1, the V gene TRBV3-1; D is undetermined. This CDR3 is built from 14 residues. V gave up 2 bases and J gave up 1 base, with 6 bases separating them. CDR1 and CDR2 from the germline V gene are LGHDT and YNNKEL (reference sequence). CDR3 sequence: CASSQKGSYNEQFF. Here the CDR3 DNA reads TGTGCCAGCAGCCAAAAGGGTTCCTACAATGAGCAGTTCTTC.

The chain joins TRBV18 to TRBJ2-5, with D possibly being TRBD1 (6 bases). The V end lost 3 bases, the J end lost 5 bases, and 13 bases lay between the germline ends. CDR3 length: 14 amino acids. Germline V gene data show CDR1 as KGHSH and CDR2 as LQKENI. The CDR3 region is CASSPTTGTETQYF. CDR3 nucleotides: TGTGCCAGCTCACCTACTACAGGGACGGAGACCCAGTACTTC. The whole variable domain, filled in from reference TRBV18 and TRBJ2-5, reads NAGVMQNPRHLVRRRGQEARLRCSPMKGHSHVYWYRQLPEEGLKFMVYLQKENIIDESGMPKERFSAEFPKEGPSILRIQQVVRGDSAAYFCASSPTTGTETQYFGPGTRLLVL.

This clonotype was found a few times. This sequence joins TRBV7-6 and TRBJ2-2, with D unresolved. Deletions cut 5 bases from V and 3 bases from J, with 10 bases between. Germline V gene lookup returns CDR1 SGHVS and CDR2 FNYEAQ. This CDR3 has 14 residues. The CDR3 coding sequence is TGTGCCAGCAGCCTTGGACCCCACACCGGGGAGCTGTTTTTT. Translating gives CASSLGPHTGELFF.

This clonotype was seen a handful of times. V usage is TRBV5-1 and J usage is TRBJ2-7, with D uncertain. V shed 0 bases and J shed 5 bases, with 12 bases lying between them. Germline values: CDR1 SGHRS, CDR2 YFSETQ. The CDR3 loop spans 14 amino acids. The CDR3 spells CASSLEPRGDEQYF. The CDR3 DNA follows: TGCGCCAGCAGCTTGGAACCGAGAGGAGACGAGCAGTACTTC.

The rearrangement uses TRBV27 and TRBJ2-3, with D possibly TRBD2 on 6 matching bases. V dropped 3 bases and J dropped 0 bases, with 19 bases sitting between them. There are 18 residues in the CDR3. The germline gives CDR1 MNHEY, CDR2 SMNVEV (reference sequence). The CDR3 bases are TGTGCCAGCAGTTTGAGGGTCGGATCTAGCGTAAGCACAGATACGCAGTATTTT. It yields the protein CASSLRVGSSVSTDTQYF.

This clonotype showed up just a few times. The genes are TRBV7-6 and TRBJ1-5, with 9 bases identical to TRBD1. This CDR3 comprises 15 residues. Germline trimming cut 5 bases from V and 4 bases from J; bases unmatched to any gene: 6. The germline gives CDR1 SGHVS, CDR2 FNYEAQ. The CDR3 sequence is CASSLGTGYNQPQHF. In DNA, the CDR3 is TGTGCCAGCAGCCTCGGGACAGGGTATAATCAGCCCCAGCATTTT.

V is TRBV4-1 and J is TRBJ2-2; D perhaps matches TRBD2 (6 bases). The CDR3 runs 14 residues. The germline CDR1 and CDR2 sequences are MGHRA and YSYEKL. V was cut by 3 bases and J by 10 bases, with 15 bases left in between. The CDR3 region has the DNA TGCGCCAGCAGCCATCCGCGGGGAATCGAGGAGCTGTTTTTT. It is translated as CASSHPRGIEELFF.

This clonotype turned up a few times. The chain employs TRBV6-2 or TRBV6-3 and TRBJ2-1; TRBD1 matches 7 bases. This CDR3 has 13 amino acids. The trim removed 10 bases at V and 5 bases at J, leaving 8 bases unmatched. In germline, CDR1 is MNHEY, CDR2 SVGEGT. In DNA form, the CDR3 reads TGTGCCATTCGGGACAGTTGGAACAATGAGCAGTTCTTC. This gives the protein CAIRDSWNNEQFF.

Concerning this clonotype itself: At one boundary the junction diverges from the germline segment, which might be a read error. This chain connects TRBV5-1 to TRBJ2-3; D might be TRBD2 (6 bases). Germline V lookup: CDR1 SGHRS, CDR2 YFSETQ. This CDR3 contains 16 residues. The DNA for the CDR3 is TGCGCCGGCAGCTTGTTTGGGTCGGAGGGCGCAGATACGCAGTATTTT. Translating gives CAGSLFGSEGADTQYF.

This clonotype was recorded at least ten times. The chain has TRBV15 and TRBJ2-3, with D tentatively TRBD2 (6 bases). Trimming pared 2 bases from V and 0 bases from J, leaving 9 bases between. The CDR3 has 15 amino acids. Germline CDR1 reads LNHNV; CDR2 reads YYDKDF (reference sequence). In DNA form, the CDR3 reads TGTGCCACCAGCAGATATGGGACTAGCACAGATACGCAGTATTTT. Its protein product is CATSRYGTSTDTQYF.

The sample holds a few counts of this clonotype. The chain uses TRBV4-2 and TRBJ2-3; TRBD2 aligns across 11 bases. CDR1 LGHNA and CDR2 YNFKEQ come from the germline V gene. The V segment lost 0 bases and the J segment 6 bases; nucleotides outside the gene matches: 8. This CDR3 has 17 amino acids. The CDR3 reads CASSQDSLAGGSDTQYF. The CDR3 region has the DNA TGTGCCAGCAGCCAAGATTCTCTAGCGGGAGGATCGGATACGCAGTATTTT.

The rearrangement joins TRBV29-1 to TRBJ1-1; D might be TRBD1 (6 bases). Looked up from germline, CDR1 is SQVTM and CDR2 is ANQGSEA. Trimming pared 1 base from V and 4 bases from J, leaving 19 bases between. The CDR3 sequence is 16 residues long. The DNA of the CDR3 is TGCAGCGTTGAAGGGCCGCGGGGGCTTATAGGCACTGAAGCTTTCTTT. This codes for CSVEGPRGLIGTEAFF.

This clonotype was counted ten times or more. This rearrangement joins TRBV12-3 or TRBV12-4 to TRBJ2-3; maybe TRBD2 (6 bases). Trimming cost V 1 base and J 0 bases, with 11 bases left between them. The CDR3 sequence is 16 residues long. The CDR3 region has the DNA TGTGCCAGCAGTTTAGGTGGGGGGATCAGCACAGATACGCAGTATTTT. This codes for CASSLGGGISTDTQYF.

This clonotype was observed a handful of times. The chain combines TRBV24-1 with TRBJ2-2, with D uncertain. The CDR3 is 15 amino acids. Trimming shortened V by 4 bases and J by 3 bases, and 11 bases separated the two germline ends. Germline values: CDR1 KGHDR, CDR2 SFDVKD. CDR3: CATSEFGADTGELFF. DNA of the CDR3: TGTGCCACCAGTGAGTTCGGTGCAGACACCGGGGAGCTGTTTTTT.